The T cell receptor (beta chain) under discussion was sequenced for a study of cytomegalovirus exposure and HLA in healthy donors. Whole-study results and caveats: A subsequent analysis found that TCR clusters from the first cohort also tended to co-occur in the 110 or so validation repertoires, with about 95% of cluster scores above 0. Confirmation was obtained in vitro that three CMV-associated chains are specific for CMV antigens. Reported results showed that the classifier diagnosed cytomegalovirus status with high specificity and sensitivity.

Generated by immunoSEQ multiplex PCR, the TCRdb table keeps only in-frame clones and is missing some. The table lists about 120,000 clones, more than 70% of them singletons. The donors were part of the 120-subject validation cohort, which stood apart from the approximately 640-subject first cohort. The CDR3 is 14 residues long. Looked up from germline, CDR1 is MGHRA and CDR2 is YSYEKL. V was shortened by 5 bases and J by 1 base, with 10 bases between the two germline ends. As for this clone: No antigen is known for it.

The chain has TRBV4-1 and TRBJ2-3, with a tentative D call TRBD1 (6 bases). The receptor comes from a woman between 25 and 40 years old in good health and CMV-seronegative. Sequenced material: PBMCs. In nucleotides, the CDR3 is TGCGCCAGCAGCTTCCGACAGGGCACAGATACGCAGTATTTT. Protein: CASSFRQGTDTQYF.